This T cell receptor (beta chain) derives from a study of T-cell reconstitution after alpha-beta-depleted transplantation in children. The germline gives CDR1 DFQATT, CDR2 SNEGSKA (reference sequence). V was clipped by 3 bases and J by 3 bases; unmatched bases: 4. The CDR3 runs 13 residues. The authors prepared the TCRbeta library with unique molecular identifiers. In TCRdb, the PCR reads were re-called with MiXCR into one record per CDR3 protein. This sample has under 140,000 distinct CDR3 sequences, with 9% to 12% found just once. In its sample, this clonotype was seen many times. The J gene is TRBJ2-7, the V gene TRBV20-1; 8 bases agree with TRBD2. The sequence was obtained from a human donor who donated a stem cell graft to a child with acute lymphoblastic leukemia. This sample comprised PBMCs from the stem cell graft donor, obtained from the stem cell graft. CDR3 sequence (DNA): TGCAGTGCTAGCGGGAGGGCCGACTACGAGCAGTACTTC. Translating gives CSASGRADYEQYF.